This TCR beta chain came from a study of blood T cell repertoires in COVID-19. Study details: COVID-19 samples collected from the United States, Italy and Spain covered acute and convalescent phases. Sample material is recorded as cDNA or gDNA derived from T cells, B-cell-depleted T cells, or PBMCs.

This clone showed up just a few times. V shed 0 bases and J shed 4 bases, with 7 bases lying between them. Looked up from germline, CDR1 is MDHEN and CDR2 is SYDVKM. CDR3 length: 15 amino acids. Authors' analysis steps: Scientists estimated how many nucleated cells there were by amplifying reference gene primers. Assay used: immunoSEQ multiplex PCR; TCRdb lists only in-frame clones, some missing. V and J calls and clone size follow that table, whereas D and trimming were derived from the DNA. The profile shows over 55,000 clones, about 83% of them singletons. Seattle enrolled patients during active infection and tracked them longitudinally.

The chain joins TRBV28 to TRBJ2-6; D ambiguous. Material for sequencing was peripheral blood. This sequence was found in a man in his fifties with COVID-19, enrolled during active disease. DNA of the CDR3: TGTGCCAGCAGTTTATGGGGCGACGGGGCCAACGTCCTGACTTTC. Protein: CASSLWGDGANVLTF.